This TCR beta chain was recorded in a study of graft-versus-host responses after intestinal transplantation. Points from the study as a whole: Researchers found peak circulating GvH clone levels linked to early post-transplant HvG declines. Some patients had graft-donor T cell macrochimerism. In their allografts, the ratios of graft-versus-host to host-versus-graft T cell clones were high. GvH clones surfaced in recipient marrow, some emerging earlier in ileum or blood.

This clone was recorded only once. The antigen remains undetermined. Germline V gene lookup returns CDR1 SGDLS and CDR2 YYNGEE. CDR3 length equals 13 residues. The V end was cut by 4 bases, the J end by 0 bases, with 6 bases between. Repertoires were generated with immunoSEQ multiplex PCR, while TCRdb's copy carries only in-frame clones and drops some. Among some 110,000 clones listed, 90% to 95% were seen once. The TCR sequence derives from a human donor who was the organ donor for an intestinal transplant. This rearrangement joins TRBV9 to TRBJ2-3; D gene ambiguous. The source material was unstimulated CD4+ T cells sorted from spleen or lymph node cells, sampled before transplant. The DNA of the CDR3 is TGTGCCAGCAGCCCGAAAAGCACAGATACGCAGTATTTT. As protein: CASSPKSTDTQYF.